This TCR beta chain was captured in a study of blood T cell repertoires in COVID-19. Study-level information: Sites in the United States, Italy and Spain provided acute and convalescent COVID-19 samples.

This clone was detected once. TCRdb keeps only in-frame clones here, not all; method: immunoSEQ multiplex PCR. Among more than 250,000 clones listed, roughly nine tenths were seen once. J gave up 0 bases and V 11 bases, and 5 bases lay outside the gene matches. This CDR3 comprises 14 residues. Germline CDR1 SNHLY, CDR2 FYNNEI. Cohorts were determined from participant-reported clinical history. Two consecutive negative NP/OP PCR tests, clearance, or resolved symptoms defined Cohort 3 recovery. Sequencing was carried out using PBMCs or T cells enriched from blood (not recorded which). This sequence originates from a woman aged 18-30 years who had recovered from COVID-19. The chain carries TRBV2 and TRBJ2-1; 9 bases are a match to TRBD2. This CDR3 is CAGTSGRSYNEQFF. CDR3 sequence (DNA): TGTGCCGGAACTAGCGGGCGCTCCTACAATGAGCAGTTCTTC.